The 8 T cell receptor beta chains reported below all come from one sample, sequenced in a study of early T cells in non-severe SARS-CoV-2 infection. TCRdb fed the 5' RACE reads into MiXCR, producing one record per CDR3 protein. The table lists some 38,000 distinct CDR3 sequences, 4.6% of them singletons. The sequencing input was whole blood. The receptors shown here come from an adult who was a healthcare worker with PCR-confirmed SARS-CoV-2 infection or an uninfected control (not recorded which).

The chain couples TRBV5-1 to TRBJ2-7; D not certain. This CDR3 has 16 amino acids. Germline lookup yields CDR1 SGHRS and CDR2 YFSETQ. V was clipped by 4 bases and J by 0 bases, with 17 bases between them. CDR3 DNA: TGCGCCAGCAGCCTCCGAGCCGATTACGCCTCCTACGAGCAGTACTTC. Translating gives CASSLRADYASYEQYF.

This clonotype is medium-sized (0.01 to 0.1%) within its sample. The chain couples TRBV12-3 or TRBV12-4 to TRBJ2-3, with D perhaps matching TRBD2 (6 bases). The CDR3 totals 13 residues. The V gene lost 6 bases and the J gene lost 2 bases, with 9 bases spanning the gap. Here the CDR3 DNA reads TGTGCCAGCAGATCTAGCGTCACAGATACGCAGTATTTT. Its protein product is CASRSSVTDTQYF.

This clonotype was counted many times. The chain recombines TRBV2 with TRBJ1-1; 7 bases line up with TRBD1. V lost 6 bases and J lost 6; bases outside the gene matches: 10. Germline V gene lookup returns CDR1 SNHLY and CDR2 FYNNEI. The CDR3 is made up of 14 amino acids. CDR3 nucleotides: TGTGCCAGCAGGGCCGGGCAGGGGGGACCTGAAGCTTTCTTT. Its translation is CASRAGQGGPEAFF.

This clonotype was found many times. CDR3 region: CASSIASNQPQHF. For the CDR3, the DNA is TGTGCCAGTAGTATAGCCAGTAATCAGCCCCAGCATTTT. The V and J genes are TRBV19 and TRBJ1-5; D call uncertain. Germline V gene lookup returns CDR1 LNHDA and CDR2 SQIVND (reference sequence). The CDR3 length is 13 residues. Between the trimmed V and J ends, which lost 1 base and 4 bases, there was a span of 5 bases. The full variable domain, its missing parts supplied by reference TRBV19 and TRBJ1-5, is DGGITQSPKYLFRKEGQNVTLSCEQNLNHDAMYWYRQDPGQGLRLIYYSQIVNDFQKGDIAEGYSVSREKKESFPLTVTSAQKNPTAFYLCASSIASNQPQHFGDGTRLSIL.

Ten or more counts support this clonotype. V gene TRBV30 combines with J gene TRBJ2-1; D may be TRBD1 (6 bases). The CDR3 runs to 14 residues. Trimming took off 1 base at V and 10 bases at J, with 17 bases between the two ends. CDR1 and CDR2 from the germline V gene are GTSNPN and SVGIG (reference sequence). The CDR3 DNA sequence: TGTGCCTGGAGTGGGCAGGGGCCAAATACAGAGCAGTTCTTC. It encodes CAWSGQGPNTEQFF.

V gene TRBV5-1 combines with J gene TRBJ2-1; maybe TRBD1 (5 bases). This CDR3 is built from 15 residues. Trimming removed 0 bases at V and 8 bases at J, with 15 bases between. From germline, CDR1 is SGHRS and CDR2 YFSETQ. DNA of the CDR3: TGCGCCAGCAGCTTGGGTGCCCCTCAGGGCTATGAGCAGTTCTTC. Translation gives CASSLGAPQGYEQFF.

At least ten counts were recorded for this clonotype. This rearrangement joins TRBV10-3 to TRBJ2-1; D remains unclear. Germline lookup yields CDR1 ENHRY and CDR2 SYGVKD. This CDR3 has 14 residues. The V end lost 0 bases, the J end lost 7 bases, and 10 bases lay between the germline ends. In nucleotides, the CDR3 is TGTGCCATCAGTGAGTCGAGTGTGGGGAATGAGCAGTTCTTC. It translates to CAISESSVGNEQFF.

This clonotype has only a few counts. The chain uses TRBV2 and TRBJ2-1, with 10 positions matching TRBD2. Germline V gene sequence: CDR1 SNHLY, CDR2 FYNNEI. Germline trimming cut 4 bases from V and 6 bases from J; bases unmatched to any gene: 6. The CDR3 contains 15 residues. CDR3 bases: TGTGCCAGCAGTGGCGGTAGCGGGGGGTTCAATGAGCAGTTCTTC. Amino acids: CASSGGSGGFNEQFF. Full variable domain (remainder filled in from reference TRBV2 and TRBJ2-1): EPEVTQTPSHQVTQMGQEVILRCVPISNHLYFYWYRQILGQKVEFLVSFYNNEISEKSEIFDDQFSVERPDGSNFTLKIRSTKLEDSAMYFCASSGGSGGFNEQFFGPGTRLTVL.